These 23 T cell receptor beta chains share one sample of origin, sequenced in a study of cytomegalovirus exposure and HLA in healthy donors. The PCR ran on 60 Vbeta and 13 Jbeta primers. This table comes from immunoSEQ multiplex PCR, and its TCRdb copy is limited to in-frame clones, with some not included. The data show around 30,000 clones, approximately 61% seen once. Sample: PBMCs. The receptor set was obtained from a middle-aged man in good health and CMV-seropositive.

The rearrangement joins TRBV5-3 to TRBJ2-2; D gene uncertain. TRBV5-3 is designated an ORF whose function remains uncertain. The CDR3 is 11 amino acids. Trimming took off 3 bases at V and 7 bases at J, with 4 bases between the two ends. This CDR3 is CARSSFGELFF. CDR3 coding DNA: TGTGCCAGAAGCTCTTTCGGGGAGCTGTTTTTT.

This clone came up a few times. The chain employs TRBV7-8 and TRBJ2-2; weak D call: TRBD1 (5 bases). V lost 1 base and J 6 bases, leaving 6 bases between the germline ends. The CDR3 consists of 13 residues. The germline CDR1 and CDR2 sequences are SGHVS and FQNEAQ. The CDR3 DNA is TGTGCCAGCAGCTTAGAACAGGCCGGGGAGCTGTTTTTT. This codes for CASSLEQAGELFF.

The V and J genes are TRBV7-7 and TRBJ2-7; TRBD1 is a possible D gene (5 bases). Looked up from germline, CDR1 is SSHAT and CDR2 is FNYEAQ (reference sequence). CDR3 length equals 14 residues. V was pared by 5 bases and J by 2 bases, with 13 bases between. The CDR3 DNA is TGTGCCAGCAGCCGACAGCCCGGACCCTACGAGCAGTACTTC. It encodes CASSRQPGPYEQYF.

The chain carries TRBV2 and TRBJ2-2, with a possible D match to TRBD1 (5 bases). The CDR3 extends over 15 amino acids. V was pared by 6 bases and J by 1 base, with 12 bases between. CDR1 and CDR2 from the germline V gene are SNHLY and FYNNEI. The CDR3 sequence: CASRKAGKNTGELFF. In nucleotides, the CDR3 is TGTGCCAGCAGGAAGGCAGGGAAGAACACCGGGGAGCTGTTTTTT.

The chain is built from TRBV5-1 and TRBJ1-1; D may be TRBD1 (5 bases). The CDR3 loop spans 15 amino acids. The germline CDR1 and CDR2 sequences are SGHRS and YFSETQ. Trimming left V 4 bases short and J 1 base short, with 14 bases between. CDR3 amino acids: CASSEVSGGNTEAFF. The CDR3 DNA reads TGCGCCAGCAGCGAAGTCTCCGGGGGGAACACTGAAGCTTTCTTT. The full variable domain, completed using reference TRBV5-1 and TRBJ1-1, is KAGVTQTPRYLIKTRGQQVTLSCSPISGHRSVSWYQQTPGQGLQFLFEYFSETQRNKGNFPGRFSGRQFSNSRSEMNVSTLELGDSALYLCASSEVSGGNTEAFFGQGTRLTVV.

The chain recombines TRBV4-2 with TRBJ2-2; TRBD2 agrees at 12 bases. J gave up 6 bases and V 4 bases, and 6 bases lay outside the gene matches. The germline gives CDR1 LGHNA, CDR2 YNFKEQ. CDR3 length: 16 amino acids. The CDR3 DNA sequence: TGTGCCAGCAGCCGGACTAGCGGGAATCGGGCCGGGGAGCTGTTTTTT. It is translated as CASSRTSGNRAGELFF.

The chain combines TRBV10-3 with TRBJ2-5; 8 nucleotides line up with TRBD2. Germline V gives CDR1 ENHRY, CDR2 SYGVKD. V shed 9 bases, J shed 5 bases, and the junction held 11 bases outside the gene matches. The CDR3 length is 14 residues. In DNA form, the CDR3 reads TGTGCCATTGGGGAACGGGGGGGCCTGGAGACCCAGTACTTC. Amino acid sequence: CAIGERGGLETQYF.

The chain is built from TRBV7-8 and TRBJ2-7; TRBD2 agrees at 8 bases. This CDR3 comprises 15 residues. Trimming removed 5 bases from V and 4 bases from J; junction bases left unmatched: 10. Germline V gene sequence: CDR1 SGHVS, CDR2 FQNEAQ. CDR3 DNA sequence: TGTGCCAGCAGCCCCAAGACTAGCGCCTATTACGAGCAGTACTTC. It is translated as CASSPKTSAYYEQYF.

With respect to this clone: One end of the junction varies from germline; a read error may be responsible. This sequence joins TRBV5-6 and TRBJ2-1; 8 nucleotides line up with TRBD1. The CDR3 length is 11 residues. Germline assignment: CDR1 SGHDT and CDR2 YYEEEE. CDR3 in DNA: TGTGCCAGCAGCTTGTCCGGACAGGGTCTCTTC. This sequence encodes CASSLSGQGLF.

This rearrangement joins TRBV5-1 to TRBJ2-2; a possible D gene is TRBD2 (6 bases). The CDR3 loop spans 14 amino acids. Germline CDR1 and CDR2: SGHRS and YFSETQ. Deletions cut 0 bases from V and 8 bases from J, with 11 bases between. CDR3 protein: CASSLVAERGELFF. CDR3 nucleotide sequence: TGCGCCAGCAGCTTGGTAGCGGAGCGGGGGGAGCTGTTTTTT.

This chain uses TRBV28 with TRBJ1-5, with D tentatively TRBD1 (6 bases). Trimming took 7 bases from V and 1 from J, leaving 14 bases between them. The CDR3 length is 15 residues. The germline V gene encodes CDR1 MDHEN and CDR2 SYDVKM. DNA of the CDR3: TGTGCCAGCACCCAGGGGTTTCTGAGCAATCAGCCCCAGCATTTT. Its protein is CASTQGFLSNQPQHF.

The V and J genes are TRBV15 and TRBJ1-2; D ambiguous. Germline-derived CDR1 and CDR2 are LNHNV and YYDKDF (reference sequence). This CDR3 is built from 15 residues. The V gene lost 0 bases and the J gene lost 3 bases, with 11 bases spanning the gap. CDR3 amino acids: CATSRDGMRDYGYTF. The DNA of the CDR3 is TGTGCCACCAGCAGAGACGGGATGAGGGACTATGGCTACACCTTC. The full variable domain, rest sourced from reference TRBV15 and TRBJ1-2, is DAMVIQNPRYQVTQFGKPVTLSCSQTLNHNVMYWYQQKSSQAPKLLFHYYDKDFNNEADTPDNFQSRRPNTSFCFLDIRSPGLGDTAMYLCATSRDGMRDYGYTFGSGTRLTVV.

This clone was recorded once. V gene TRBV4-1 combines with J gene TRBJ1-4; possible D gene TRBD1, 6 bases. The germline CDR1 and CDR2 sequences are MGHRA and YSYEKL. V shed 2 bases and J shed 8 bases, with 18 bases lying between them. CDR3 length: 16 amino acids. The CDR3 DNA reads TGCGCCAGCAGCCAAATTGGGCCAGGGGTCAGGGAAAAACTGTTTTTT. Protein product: CASSQIGPGVREKLFF.

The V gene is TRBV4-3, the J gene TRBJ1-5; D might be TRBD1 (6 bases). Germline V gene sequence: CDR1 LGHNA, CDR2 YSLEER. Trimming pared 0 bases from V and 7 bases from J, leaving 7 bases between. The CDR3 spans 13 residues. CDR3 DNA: TGCGCCAGCAGCCAAGATCAGGGGCAGCCCCAGCATTTT. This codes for CASSQDQGQPQHF.

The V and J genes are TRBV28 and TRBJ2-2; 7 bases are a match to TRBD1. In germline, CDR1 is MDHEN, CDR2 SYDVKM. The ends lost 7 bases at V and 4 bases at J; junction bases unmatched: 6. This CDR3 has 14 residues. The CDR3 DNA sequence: TGTGCCAGCACCTTGGGACAGAGCACCGGGGAGCTGTTTTTT. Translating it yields CASTLGQSTGELFF.

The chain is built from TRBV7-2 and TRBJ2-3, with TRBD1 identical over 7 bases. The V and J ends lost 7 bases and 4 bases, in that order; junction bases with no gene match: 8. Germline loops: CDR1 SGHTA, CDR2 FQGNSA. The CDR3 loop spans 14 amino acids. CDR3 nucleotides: TGTGCCAGCACCTACAGGGGTCCCGCAGATACGCAGTATTTT. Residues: CASTYRGPADTQYF.

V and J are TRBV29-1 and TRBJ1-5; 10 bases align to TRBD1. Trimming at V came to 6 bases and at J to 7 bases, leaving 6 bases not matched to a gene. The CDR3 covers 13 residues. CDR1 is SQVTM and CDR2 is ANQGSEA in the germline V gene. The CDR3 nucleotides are TGCAGCGTCTCGACAGGGGGCGGACAGCCCCAGCATTTT. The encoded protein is CSVSTGGGQPQHF. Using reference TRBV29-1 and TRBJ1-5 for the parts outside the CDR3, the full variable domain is SAVISQKPSRDICQRGTSLTIQCQVDSQVTMMFWYRQQPGQSLTLIATANQGSEATYESGFVIDKFPISRPNLTFSTLTVSNMSPEDSSIYLCSVSTGGGQPQHFGDGTRLSIL.

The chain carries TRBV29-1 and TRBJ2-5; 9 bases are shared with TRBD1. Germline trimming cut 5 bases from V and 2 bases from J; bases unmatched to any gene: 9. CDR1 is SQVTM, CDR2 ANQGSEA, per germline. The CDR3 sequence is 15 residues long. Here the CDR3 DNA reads TGCAGCGTTAACGGGGGACAGGGAGCACAAGAGACCCAGTACTTC. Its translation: CSVNGGQGAQETQYF.

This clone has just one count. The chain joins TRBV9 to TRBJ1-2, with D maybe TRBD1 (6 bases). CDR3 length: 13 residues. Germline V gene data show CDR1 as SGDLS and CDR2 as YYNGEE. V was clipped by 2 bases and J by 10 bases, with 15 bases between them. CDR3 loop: CASSVQGHEDYTF. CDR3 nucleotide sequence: TGTGCCAGCAGCGTTCAGGGGCACGAAGACTACACCTTC.

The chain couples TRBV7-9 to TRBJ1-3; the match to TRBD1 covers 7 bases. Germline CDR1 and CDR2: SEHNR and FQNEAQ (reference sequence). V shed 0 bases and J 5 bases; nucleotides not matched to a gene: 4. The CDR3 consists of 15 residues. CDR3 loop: CASSLAAGQRNTIYF. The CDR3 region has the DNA TGTGCCAGCAGCTTAGCGGCGGGACAGCGAAACACCATATATTTT. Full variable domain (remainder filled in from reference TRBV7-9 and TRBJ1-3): DTGVSQNPRHKITKRGQNVTFRCDPISEHNRLYWYRQTLGQGPEFLTYFQNEAQLEKSRLLSDRFSAERPKGSFSTLEIQRTEQGDSAMYLCASSLAAGQRNTIYFGEGSWLTVV.

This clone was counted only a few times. The CDR3: CASSQETGIKNIQYF. CDR3 in DNA: TGTGCCAGCAGCCAAGAAACAGGGATCAAAAACATTCAGTACTTC. This sequence joins TRBV4-2 and TRBJ2-4; D is possibly TRBD1 (6 bases). The V end was cut by 0 bases, the J end by 3 bases, with 9 bases between. CDR1 is LGHNA, CDR2 YNFKEQ, per germline. The CDR3 extends over 15 amino acids.

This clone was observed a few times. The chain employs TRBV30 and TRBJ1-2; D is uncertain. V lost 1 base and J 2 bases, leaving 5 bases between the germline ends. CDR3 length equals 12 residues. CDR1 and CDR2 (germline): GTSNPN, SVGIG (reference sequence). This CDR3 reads CAWSGENYGYTF. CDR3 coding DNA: TGTGCCTGGAGTGGGGAGAACTATGGCTACACCTTC.

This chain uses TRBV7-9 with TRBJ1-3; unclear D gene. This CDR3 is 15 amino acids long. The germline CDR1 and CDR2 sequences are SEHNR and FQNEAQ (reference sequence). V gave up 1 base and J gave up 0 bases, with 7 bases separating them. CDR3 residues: CASSLDPSSGNTIYF. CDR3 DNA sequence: TGTGCCAGCAGCTTAGACCCGAGCTCTGGAAACACCATATATTTT.